This is a list of T cell receptor beta chains from one sample in a study of CD8 T cells in ankylosing spondylitis. TCRdb reprocessed the 5' RACE reads with MiXCR, giving one entry per CDR3 protein. This sample yields 200,000 to 300,000 distinct CDR3 sequences, of which roughly a tenth are seen a single time; around 7% belongs to the top ten. Specimen: blood, either unsorted or a sorted T cell fraction (not recorded which). These receptors all stem from a male donor with ankylosing spondylitis or in good health (not recorded which). CDR3s include the opening cysteine and the closing phenylalanine or tryptophan. A D gene is named only where the DNA matches it firmly. Clone size is not always given. Where it is, it says once, few, many or a class for expanded clones.

NA,NA,TRBV30,TRBJ1-3,TGTGCCTGGCAGGGAAGTGGAAACACCATATATTTT,CAWQGSGNTIYF
few,NA,TRBV5-1,TRBJ2-3,TGCGCCAGCAGCTTGGCCGGGACCGGCGGCACAGATACGCAGTATTTT,CASSLAGTGGTDTQYF
many,NA,TRBV12-3/TRBV12-4,TRBJ2-2,TGTGCCAGCAGTGCGTATCGGCCCGGGGAGCTGTTTTTT,CASSAYRPGELFF
NA,NA,TRBV18,TRBJ2-4,TGTGCCAGCTCACTGGCCACCATAGCCAAAAACATTCAGTACTTC,CASSLATIAKNIQYF
few,NA,TRBV2,TRBJ1-3,TGTGCCAGCTGGTCTGGGTCCGCAAACACCATATATTTT,CASWSGSANTIYF
NA,NA,TRBV15,TRBJ1-2,TGTGCCACTAGCGATCCGTTGCGGTCCGGACAGATCAACTCTGGCTACACCTTC,CATSDPLRSGQINSGYTF
NA,TRBD2,TRBV5-1,TRBJ2-7,TGCGCCAGCAGCTCGACTAGCGGGAACGAGTACTTC,CASSSTSGNEYF
many,NA,TRBV2,TRBJ2-1,TGTGCCAGCAGTGAGGACACCTACAATGAGCAGTTCTTC,CASSEDTYNEQFF
NA,TRBD1,TRBV6-1,TRBJ2-5,TGTGCCAGCTCCTGGACAGGGGGTAGGGAGACCCAGTACTTC,CASSWTGGRETQYF
NA,NA,TRBV7-2,TRBJ2-7,TGTGCCAGCAGCGAAAAGACATTACCCTACGAGCAGTACTTC,CASSEKTLPYEQYF
NA,NA,TRBV7-3,TRBJ2-3,TGTGCCAGCAGCATGGGCGGCGCAGATACGCAGTATTTT,CASSMGGADTQYF
few,NA,TRBV6-1,TRBJ2-1,TGTGCCAGCAGTGATTACCCCGGGAACTACAATGAGCAGTTCTTC,CASSDYPGNYNEQFF
NA,NA,TRBV5-1,TRBJ2-5,TGCGCCAGCAGCTTGGCCTGGGAGGAGACCCAGTACTTC,CASSLAWEETQYF
many,TRBD2,TRBV6-2/TRBV6-3,TRBJ2-7,TGTGCCAGCAGCCATCGACTAGCGGGATTGTACGAGCAGTACTTC,CASSHRLAGLYEQYF
many,NA,TRBV7-6,TRBJ2-1,TGTGCCAGCAGCATAGGGGCCGTCAATGAGCAGTTCTTC,CASSIGAVNEQFF